The 7 T cell receptor beta chains reported below all come from one sample, sequenced in a study of control samples from healthy donors and cancer patients. Profiled with immunoSEQ multiplex PCR; TCRdb holds only in-frame clones, not every one. In the table there are over 100,000 clones, about nine tenths of which are singletons. The sample comprised blood. These receptors came from a man aged 35 to 55 in good health.

The chain couples TRBV29-1 to TRBJ2-5; D may be TRBD1 or TRBD2 (5 bases each). With 6 bases removed from V and 4 bases from J, the gap between germline ends came to 24 bases. The CDR3 has 16 amino acids. Looked up from germline, CDR1 is SQVTM and CDR2 is ANQGSEA. CDR3 amino acids: CSVPLGGRSGGETQYF. The CDR3, as DNA: TGCAGCGTGCCCCTGGGCGGTAGGTCTGGGGGAGAGACCCAGTACTTC.

The chain recombines TRBV28 with TRBJ2-2, with D hard to call. The CDR3 is made up of 12 amino acids. With 8 bases removed from V and 6 bases from J, the gap between germline ends came to 10 bases. Germline CDR1 is MDHEN and CDR2 is SYDVKM. The CDR3 loop is CASAPRAGELFF. Here the CDR3 DNA reads TGTGCCAGCGCTCCCCGGGCCGGGGAGCTGTTTTTT.

The V and J genes are TRBV4-1 and TRBJ2-5; the D gene is possibly TRBD1 (7 bases). CDR3 length: 15 amino acids. V lost 0 bases and J lost 1, with 9 bases in between. Germline values: CDR1 MGHRA, CDR2 YSYEKL. The CDR3 loop is CASSQDQGGQETQYF. The CDR3 region has the DNA TGCGCCAGCAGCCAAGATCAGGGGGGCCAAGAGACCCAGTACTTC.

This clone turned up a few times. The chain combines TRBV2 with TRBJ2-6; no definite D call. Per germline, CDR1 SNHLY and CDR2 FYNNEI. The CDR3 length is 13 residues. V was shortened by 7 bases and J by 0 bases, with 4 bases between the two germline ends. The CDR3 region is CASKGSGANVLTF. The CDR3, as DNA: TGTGCCAGCAAGGGCTCTGGGGCCAACGTCCTGACTTTC.

The rearrangement links TRBV9 to TRBJ1-1, with D hard to call. V was clipped by 6 bases and J by 7 bases, with 19 bases between them. CDR3 length equals 14 residues. Germline CDR1 reads SGDLS; CDR2 reads YYNGEE. The CDR3 here is CASTPGQFSDEAFF. CDR3 DNA: TGTGCCAGCACCCCGGGTCAGTTCTCAGATGAAGCTTTCTTT. The entire variable domain, with the rest obtained from reference TRBV9 and TRBJ1-1, is as follows: DSGVTQTPKHLITATGQRVTLRCSPRSGDLSVYWYQQSLDQGLQFLIQYYNGEERAKGNILERFSAQQFPDLHSELNLSSLELGDSALYFCASTPGQFSDEAFFGQGTRLTVV.

The chain joins TRBV9 to TRBJ1-5; the D gene is possibly TRBD1 (6 bases). Trimming stripped 4 bases from V and 0 bases from J, with 14 bases between. Germline assignment: CDR1 SGDLS and CDR2 YYNGEE. The CDR3 has 16 residues. The CDR3 protein is CASSPGESYSNQPQHF. In DNA form, the CDR3 reads TGTGCCAGCAGCCCAGGGGAAAGTTATAGCAATCAGCCCCAGCATTTT.

The chain carries TRBV27 and TRBJ1-4; perhaps TRBD1 as D (5 bases). Germline CDR1 reads MNHEY; CDR2 reads SMNVEV (reference sequence). The germline V and J ends were trimmed by 6 bases and 7 bases, with 21 bases remaining between them. The CDR3 extends over 16 amino acids. CDR3 in amino acids: CASSLTWGGIVEKLFF. CDR3 sequence (DNA): TGTGCCAGCAGCCTAACCTGGGGGGGTATCGTTGAAAAACTGTTTTTT.